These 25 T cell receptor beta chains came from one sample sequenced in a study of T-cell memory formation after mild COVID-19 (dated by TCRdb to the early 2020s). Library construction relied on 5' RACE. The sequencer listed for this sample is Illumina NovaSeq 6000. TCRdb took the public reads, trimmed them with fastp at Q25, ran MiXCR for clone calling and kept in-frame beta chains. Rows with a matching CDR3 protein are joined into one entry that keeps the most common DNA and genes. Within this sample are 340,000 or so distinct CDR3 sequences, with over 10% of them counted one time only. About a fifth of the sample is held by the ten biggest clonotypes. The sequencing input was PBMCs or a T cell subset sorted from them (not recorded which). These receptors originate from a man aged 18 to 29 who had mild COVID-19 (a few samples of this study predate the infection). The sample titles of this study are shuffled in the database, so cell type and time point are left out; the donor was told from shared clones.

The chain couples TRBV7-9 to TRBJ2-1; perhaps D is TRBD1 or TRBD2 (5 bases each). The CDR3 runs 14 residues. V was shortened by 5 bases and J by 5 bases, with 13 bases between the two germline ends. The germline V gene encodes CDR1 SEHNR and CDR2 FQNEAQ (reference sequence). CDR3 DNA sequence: TGTGCCAGCAGCCTGTCCGGGACCAACAATGAGCAGTTCTTC. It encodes CASSLSGTNNEQFF.

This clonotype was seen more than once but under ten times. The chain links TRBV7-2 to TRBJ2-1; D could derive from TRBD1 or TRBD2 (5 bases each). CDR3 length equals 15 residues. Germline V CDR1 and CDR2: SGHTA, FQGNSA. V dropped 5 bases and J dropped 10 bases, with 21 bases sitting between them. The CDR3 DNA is TGTGCCAGCAGCCCCGGGGAAGGGGTCACTCGGGAGCAGTTCTTC. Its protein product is CASSPGEGVTREQFF.

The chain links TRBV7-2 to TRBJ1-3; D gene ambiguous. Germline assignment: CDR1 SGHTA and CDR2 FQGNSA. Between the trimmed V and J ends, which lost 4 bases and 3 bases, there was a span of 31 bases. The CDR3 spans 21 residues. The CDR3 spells CASSSPFVGSSSSFGGNTIYF. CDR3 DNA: TGTGCCAGCAGCTCTCCTTTTGTGGGTAGTTCTAGTAGTTTCGGTGGAAACACCATATATTTT.

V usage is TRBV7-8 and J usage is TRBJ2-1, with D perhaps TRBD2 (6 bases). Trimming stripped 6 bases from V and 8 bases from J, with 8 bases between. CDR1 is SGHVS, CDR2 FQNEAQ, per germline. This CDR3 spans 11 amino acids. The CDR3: CASRRGHEQFF. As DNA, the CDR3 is TGTGCCAGCAGGCGGGGCCATGAGCAGTTCTTC.

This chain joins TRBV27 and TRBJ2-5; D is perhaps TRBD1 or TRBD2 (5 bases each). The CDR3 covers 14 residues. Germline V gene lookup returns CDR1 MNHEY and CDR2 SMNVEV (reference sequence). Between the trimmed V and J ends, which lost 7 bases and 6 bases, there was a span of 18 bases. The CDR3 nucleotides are TGTGCCAGCATGAACCCCGGGACGGCGAAGACCCAGTACTTC. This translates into CASMNPGTAKTQYF.

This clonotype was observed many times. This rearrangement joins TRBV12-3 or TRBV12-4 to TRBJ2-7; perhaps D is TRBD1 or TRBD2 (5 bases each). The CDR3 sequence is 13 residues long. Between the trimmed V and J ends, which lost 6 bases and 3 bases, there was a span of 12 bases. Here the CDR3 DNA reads TGTGCCAGCAGCTCGTTTGGGGGCTACGAGCAGTACGTC. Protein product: CASSSFGGYEQYV.

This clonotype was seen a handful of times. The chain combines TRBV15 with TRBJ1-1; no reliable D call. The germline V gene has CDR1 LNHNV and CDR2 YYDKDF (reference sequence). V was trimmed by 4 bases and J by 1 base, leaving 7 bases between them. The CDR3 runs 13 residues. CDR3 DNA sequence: TGTGCCACCAGCACCGGGTGGAACACTGAAGCTTTCTTT. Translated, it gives CATSTGWNTEAFF.

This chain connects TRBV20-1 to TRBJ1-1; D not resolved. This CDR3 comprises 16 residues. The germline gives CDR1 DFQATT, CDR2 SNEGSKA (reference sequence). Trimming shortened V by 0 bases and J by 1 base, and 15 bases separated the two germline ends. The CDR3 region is CSARDLISTSNTEAFF. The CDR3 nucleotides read TGCAGTGCTAGAGACCTTATTAGTACTTCGAACACTGAAGCTTTCTTT.

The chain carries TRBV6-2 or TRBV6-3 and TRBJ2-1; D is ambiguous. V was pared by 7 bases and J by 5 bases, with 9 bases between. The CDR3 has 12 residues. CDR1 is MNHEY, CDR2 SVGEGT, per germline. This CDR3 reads CASTDPNNEQFF. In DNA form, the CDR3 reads TGTGCCAGCACGGACCCTAACAATGAGCAGTTCTTC.

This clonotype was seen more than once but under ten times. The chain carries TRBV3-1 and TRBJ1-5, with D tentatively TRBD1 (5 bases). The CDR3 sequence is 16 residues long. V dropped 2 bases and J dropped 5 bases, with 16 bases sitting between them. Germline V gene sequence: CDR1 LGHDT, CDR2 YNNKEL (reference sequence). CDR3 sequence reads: CASSQSPMVGHQPQHF. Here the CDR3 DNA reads TGTGCCAGCAGCCAATCGCCTATGGTGGGGCATCAGCCCCAGCATTTT.

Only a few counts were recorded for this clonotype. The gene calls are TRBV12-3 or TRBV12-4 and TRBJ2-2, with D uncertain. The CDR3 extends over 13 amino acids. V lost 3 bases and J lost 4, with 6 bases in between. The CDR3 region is CASSFVGTGELFF. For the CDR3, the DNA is TGTGCCAGCAGTTTCGTCGGCACCGGGGAGCTGTTTTTT.

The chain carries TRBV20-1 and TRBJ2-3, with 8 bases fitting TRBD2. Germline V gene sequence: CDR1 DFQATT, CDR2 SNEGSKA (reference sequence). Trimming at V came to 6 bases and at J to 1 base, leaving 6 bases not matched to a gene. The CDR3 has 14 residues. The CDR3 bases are TGCAGTGCCTCTCTGCGGGGGGGCACAGATACGCAGTATTTT. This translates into CSASLRGGTDTQYF.

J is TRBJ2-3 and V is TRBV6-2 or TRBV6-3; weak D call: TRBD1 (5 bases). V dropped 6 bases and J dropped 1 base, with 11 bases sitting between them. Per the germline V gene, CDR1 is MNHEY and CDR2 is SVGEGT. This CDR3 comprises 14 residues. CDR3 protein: CASRTLGGTDTQYF. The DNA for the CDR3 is TGTGCCAGCAGGACCTTAGGGGGCACAGATACGCAGTATTTT.

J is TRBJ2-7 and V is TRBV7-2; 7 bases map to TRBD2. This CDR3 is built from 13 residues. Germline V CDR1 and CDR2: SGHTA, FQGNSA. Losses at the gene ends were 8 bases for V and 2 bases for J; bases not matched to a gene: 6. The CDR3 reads CASSERGPYEQYF. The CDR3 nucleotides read TGTGCCAGCTCAGAGCGGGGCCCCTACGAGCAGTACTTC.

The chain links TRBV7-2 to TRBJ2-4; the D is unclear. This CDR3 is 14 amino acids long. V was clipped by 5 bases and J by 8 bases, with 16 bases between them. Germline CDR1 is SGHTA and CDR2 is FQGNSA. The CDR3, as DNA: TGTGCCAGCAGCGCCGCGTCGGTGGTAGACATTCAGTACTTC. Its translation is CASSAASVVDIQYF.

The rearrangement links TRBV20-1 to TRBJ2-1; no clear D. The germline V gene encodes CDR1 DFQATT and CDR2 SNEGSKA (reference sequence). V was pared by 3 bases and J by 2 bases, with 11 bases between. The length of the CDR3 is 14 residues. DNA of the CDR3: TGCAGTGCTAGCGGCCCTACGACCTACAATGAGCAGTTCTTC. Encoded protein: CSASGPTTYNEQFF.

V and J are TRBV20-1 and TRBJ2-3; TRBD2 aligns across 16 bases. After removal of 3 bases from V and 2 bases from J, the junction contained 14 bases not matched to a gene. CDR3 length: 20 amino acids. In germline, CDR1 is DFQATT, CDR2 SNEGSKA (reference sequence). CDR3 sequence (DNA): TGCAGTGCTAGTGGAAGCGGGACTAGCGGGGGGGCCGTTAACACAGATACGCAGTATTTT. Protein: CSASGSGTSGGAVNTDTQYF.

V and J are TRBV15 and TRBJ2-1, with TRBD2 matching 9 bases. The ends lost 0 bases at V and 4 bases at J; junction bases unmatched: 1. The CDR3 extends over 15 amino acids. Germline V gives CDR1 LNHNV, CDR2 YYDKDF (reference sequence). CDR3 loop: CATSRDLAGYNEQFF. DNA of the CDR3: TGTGCCACCAGCAGAGATCTAGCGGGGTACAATGAGCAGTTCTTC.

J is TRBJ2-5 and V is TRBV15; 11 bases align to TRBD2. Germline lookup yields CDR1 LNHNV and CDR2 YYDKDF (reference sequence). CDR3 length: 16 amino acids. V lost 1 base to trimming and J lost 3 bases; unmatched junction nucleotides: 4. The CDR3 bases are TGTGCCACCAGCAGAGGAAATAGCGGGGGGGAAGAGACCCAGTACTTC. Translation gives CATSRGNSGGEETQYF.

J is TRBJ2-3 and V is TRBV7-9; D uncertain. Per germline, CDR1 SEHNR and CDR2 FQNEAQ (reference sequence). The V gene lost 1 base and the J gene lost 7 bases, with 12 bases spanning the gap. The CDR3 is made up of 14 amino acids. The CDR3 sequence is CASSLGGARNTQYF. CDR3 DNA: TGTGCCAGCAGCTTAGGGGGTGCTCGTAATACGCAGTATTTT.

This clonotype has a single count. CDR3 residues: CASSYSARMDTQYF. For the CDR3, the DNA is TGTGCCAGCAGTTACTCTGCGCGGATGGATACGCAGTATTTT. J is TRBJ2-3 and V is TRBV6-2 or TRBV6-3; D not resolved. Germline assignment: CDR1 MNHEY and CDR2 SVGEGT. Trimming cost V 0 bases and J 6 bases, with 10 bases left between them. The CDR3 is 14 amino acids.

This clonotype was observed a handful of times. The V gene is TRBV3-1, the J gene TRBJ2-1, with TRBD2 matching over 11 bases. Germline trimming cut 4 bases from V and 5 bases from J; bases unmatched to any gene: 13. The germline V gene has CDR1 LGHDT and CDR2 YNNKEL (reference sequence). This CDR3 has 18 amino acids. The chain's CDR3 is CASSPTLFSGGVNNEQFF. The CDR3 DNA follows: TGTGCCAGCAGCCCGACCTTATTTAGCGGGGGGGTAAACAATGAGCAGTTCTTC.

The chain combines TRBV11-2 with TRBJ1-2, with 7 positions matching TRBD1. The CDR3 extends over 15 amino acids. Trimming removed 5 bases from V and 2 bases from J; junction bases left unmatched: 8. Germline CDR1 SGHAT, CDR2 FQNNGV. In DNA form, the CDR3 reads TGTGCCAGCAGCCTAGGGGGCGCGTCCAACTATGGCTACACCTTC. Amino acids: CASSLGGASNYGYTF.

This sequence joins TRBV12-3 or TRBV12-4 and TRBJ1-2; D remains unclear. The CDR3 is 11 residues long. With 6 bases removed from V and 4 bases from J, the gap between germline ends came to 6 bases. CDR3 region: CASRAGYGYTF. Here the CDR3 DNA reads TGTGCCAGCAGGGCCGGCTATGGCTACACCTTC.

CDR3 DNA sequence: TGCGCCAGCAGCTCCACCGGGACAGGGAAAGAGACCCAGTACTTC. It codes for CASSSTGTGKETQYF. The rearrangement uses TRBV5-1 and TRBJ2-5; TRBD1 aligns across 9 bases. This CDR3 has 15 residues. V shed 3 bases, J shed 3 bases, and the junction held 6 bases outside the gene matches. Per the germline V gene, CDR1 is SGHRS and CDR2 is YFSETQ.